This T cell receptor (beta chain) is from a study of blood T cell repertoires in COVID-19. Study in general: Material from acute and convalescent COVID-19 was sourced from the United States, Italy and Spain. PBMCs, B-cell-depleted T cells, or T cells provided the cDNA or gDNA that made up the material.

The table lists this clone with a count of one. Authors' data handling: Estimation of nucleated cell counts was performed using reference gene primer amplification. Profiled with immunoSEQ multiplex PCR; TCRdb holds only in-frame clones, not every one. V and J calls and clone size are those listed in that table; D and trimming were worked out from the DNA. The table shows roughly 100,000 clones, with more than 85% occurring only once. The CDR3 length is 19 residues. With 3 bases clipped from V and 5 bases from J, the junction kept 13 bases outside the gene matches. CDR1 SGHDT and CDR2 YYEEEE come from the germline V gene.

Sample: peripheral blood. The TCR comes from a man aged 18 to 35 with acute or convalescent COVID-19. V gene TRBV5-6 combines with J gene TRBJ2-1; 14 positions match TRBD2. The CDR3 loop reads CASSSPTSGRVLRNNEQFF. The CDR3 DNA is TGTGCCAGCAGCTCTCCGACTAGCGGGAGGGTCCTACGAAACAATGAGCAGTTCTTC.